The rows below give T cell receptor beta chains drawn from one sample of a study of blood T cells in healthy people across ages. TCRdb used MiXCR to reprocess the 5' RACE reads, holding one entry per CDR3 protein. The table shows about 1.4 million distinct CDR3 sequences, with approximately 59% occurring only once. Sequences were obtained from blood. The receptors derive from a man aged 18 to 30 in good health. CDR3s include the opening cysteine and the closing phenylalanine or tryptophan. Fields, in order: clone size, V gene, J gene, CDR3 protein. A clone size is listed for some rows: how often the clone was seen (once, few, many), or a class if it is expanded.

clone size: .
V gene: TRBV4-2
J gene: TRBJ2-6
CDR3 protein: CASSHEGSSGANVLTF

clone size: .
V gene: TRBV3-1
J gene: TRBJ2-1
CDR3 protein: CASSQDRTLTLFF

clone size: few
V gene: TRBV7-2
J gene: TRBJ2-1
CDR3 protein: CASSLELAGVITYNEQFF

clone size: .
V gene: TRBV7-9
J gene: TRBJ2-1
CDR3 protein: CASSHPGTDYNEQFF

clone size: .
V gene: TRBV20-1
J gene: .
CDR3 protein: CSARDGLAEQYF

clone size: .
V gene: TRBV6-1
J gene: TRBJ1-2
CDR3 protein: CASSDTTGTYGYTF

clone size: .
V gene: TRBV2
J gene: TRBJ2-1
CDR3 protein: CASKGTSGYNEQFF

clone size: .
V gene: TRBV6-2/TRBV6-3
J gene: TRBJ2-7
CDR3 protein: CASRYSRGEQYF

clone size: .
V gene: TRBV6-1
J gene: TRBJ2-1
CDR3 protein: CASSVGWRTRANEQFF

clone size: .
V gene: TRBV6-5
J gene: TRBJ1-1
CDR3 protein: CASSYDSSGTEAFF

clone size: few
V gene: TRBV5-1
J gene: TRBJ2-3
CDR3 protein: CASSGTGPVYTQYF

clone size: .
V gene: TRBV29-1
J gene: TRBJ2-7
CDR3 protein: CATAGTGRYEQYF